This T cell receptor (beta chain) stems from a study of Ad26.COV2.S vaccination and SARS-CoV-2 variants. Described treatment: around 19 received Ad26.COV2.S at low or high dose, single or two shots; several received placebo; per-sample allocation not given. Sampling happened 63 days after the first vaccine or placebo injection. The CDR3 runs to 18 residues. Unmatched junction bases numbered 6, after V lost 4 bases and J lost 0 bases. Germline V CDR1 and CDR2: SEHNR, FQNEAQ (reference sequence). Profiled with immunoSEQ multiplex PCR; TCRdb holds only in-frame clones, not every one. The data show 350,000 to 500,000 clones, roughly 91% seen once. For this clone: Its antigen is unidentified.

Study observations and caveats: Substantial breadth in spike-specific CD8+ and CD4+ T cell responses was reportedly seen after vaccination.

The V and J genes are TRBV7-9 and TRBJ2-6, with TRBD1 matching over 10 bases. The TCR originated in a person aged 18-65 years who received the Ad26.COV2.S COVID-19 vaccine or a placebo. The material sequenced was peripheral blood, taken in a trial of Ad26.COV2.S vaccine versus placebo. This chain's CDR3 is CASSSRTGGVSGANVLTF. For the CDR3, the DNA is TGTGCCAGCAGCTCCAGGACAGGGGGAGTCTCTGGGGCCAACGTCCTGACTTTC.